The entry below describes one T cell receptor beta chain. Its antigen is undetermined. The CDR3 is made up of 14 amino acids. Trimming took off 10 bases at V and 4 bases at J, with 17 bases between the two ends. Per the germline V gene, CDR1 is MNHNS and CDR2 is SASEGT. The sample is drawn from a study of T cells after posttransplantation cyclophosphamide. Peripheral blood was collected from the related graft donor on the marrow donation day. Data came from immunoSEQ multiplex PCR; TCRdb stores just in-frame clones and leaves some out. The sample has about 46,000 clones; about 90% are singletons. Study-wide results and limits: TRB clonality was highly associated with recipient CMV seropositivity and reactivation. Skin or GI-infiltrating T cells shared few TRB sequences with blood.

This sequence was found in a woman in her forties or fifties in good health and a related stem cell transplant donor. V and J are TRBV6-1 and TRBJ2-1; a weak D match, TRBD2 (5 bases). The sequenced sample consisted of PBMCs. This CDR3 is CATHLTGNYNEQFF. The CDR3 bases are TGTGCCACCCATTTAACCGGGAATTACAATGAGCAGTTCTTC.